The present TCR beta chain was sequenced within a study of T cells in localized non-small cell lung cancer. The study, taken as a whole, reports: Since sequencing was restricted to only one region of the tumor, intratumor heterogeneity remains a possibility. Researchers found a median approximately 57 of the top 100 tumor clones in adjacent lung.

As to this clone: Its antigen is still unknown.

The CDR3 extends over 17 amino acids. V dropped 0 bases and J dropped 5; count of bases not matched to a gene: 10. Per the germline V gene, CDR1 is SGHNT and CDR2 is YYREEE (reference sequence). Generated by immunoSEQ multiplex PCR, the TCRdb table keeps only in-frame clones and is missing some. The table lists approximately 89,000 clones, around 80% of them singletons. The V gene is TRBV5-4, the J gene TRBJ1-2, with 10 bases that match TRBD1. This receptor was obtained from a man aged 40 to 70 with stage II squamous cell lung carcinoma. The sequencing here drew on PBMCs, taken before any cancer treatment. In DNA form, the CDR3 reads TGTGCCAGCAGCTTGGGACAGGGGGCTTTCGATGCGTATGGCTACACCTTC. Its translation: CASSLGQGAFDAYGYTF.